These 9 T cell receptor beta chains share one sample of origin, sequenced in a study of cytomegalovirus exposure and HLA in healthy donors. In the PCR, 60 Vbeta and 13 Jbeta primers were used. The repertoire was sequenced with immunoSEQ multiplex PCR; TCRdb's copy has only in-frame clones and lacks some. The sample has some 190,000 clones, about 80% seen once; the top ten hold around 3.7%. Sequencing was carried out using PBMCs. Receptors were obtained from a man in his forties in good health and CMV-seropositive.

This chain connects TRBV27 to TRBJ1-1, with TRBD1 matching over 10 bases. CDR3 length: 14 residues. The germline V gene has CDR1 MNHEY and CDR2 SMNVEV (reference sequence). Unmatched junction bases numbered 4, after V lost 6 bases and J lost 3 bases. In DNA form, the CDR3 reads TGTGCCAGCAGGGACAGGGGGACGGACACTGAAGCTTTCTTT. The encoded protein is CASRDRGTDTEAFF.

This chain links TRBV10-2 with TRBJ2-7; a weak D match, TRBD1 (5 bases). Germline V gene sequence: CDR1 WSHSY, CDR2 SAAADI. The CDR3 covers 13 residues. The germline V and J ends were trimmed by 2 bases and 6 bases, with 11 bases remaining between them. The chain's CDR3 is CASSEGRAVEQYF. The CDR3 DNA sequence: TGCGCCAGCAGTGAGGGCAGGGCGGTCGAGCAGTACTTC.

The chain combines TRBV6-1 with TRBJ1-5; D remains unclear. Trimming stripped 2 bases from V and 2 bases from J, with 10 bases between. Germline loops: CDR1 MNHNS, CDR2 SASEGT. The length of the CDR3 is 15 residues. In DNA form, the CDR3 reads TGTGCCAGCAGTGAAACAGCAGTTCGCAATCAGCCCCAGCATTTT. Its translation: CASSETAVRNQPQHF.

This chain links TRBV29-1 with TRBJ2-3; TRBD1 aligns across 7 bases. The V gene's germline CDR1 is SQVTM and CDR2 ANQGSEA. This CDR3 is 15 amino acids long. Trimming took 4 bases from V and 0 from J; bases not matched to a gene: 7. CDR3 coding DNA: TGCAGCGTTGGACAGGGCCCGACGAGCACAGATACGCAGTATTTT. It encodes CSVGQGPTSTDTQYF.

The V call is TRBV30, the J call TRBJ2-1; D unclear. Looked up from germline, CDR1 is GTSNPN and CDR2 is SVGIG (reference sequence). CDR3 length: 14 residues. The germline V and J ends were trimmed by 0 bases and 2 bases, with 8 bases remaining between them. CDR3 in amino acids: CAWSVRGPYNEQFF. CDR3 DNA sequence: TGTGCCTGGAGTGTACGAGGCCCCTACAATGAGCAGTTCTTC.

This chain links TRBV6-5 with TRBJ1-1, with TRBD1 as a possible D gene (6 bases). V was shortened by 5 bases and J by 2 bases, with 12 bases between the two germline ends. Looked up from germline, CDR1 is MNHEY and CDR2 is SVGAGI. This CDR3 is built from 14 residues. The CDR3 loop reads CASSDQGTNTEAFF. As DNA, the CDR3 is TGTGCCAGCAGTGATCAGGGGACAAACACTGAAGCTTTCTTT.

This chain connects TRBV30 to TRBJ1-5; D gene ambiguous. This CDR3 region has 13 residues. In germline, CDR1 is GTSNPN, CDR2 SVGIG (reference sequence). Trimming shortened V by 0 bases and J by 4 bases, and 7 bases separated the two germline ends. CDR3 sequence: CAWSVQNNQPQHF. CDR3 sequence (DNA): TGTGCCTGGAGTGTACAGAATAATCAGCCCCAGCATTTT.

Turning to this clone: The same CDR3 can be traced to other DNA sequences in this sample. CDR3 residues: CASSLKQTNTGELFF. CDR3 sequence (DNA): TGTGCCAGCAGCTTGAAACAGACGAACACCGGGGAGCTGTTTTTT. The V and J genes are TRBV5-6 and TRBJ2-2; D call uncertain. Trimming cost V 1 base and J 0 bases, with 7 bases left between them. The CDR3 runs to 15 residues. Germline CDR1 SGHDT, CDR2 YYEEEE.

Comment on this clone: One end of the junction is discordant with germline, which a read error may explain. The V and J genes are TRBV5-4 and TRBJ1-2; 9 bases align to TRBD1. The CDR3 runs to 15 residues. Germline values: CDR1 SGHNT, CDR2 YYREEE (reference sequence). CDR3 coding DNA: TGTGCCAGCAGCTCCACGGGACAGGGTACTATCGGCTACCCCTTC. This encodes CASSSTGQGTIGYPF.